The 12 T cell receptor beta chains below were found in one sample sequenced in a study of Graves' ophthalmopathy and Graves' hyperthyroidism. Transcripts of RNA were the source for amplifying TCR beta CDR3 regions. RT-PCR with HTBI primers came first, then second-round multiplex PCR. TCRdb analysed the multiplex PCR reads with MiXCR anew, one entry per CDR3 protein. The data show a few hundred thousand distinct CDR3 sequences, with about 15% seen just once and roughly 2.3% held by the top ten. The source material was peripheral blood. These receptors were taken from an adult woman with stable Graves' hyperthyroidism.

The genes are TRBV27 and TRBJ1-2; TRBD1 aligns across 9 bases. The germline V gene has CDR1 MNHEY and CDR2 SMNVEV (reference sequence). This CDR3 contains 14 residues. Trimming took 5 bases from V and 4 from J; bases not matched to a gene: 5. The CDR3 region has the DNA TGTGCCAGCAGTCCGGACAGGGGAGGCTATGGCTACACCTTC. It codes for CASSPDRGGYGYTF.

This clonotype occurred many times. The CDR3 DNA is TGTGCCAGCAGTGAGGGCCCAGGAGCCTACGAGCAGTACTTC. Translated: CASSEGPGAYEQYF. The chain combines TRBV6-1 with TRBJ2-7; no definite D call. Germline-derived CDR1 and CDR2 are MNHNS and SASEGT. This CDR3 contains 14 residues. Trimming took off 3 bases at V and 2 bases at J, with 11 bases between the two ends.

The table lists this clonotype with many counts. The chain links TRBV4-1 to TRBJ2-7; possible D gene TRBD1, 6 bases. Per germline, CDR1 MGHRA and CDR2 YSYEKL. V was pared by 4 bases and J by 2 bases, with 12 bases between. The CDR3 sequence is 14 residues long. CDR3 residues: CASSPRQAAYEQYF. The CDR3 coding sequence is TGCGCCAGCAGCCCGCGACAGGCCGCCTACGAGCAGTACTTC.

This clonotype was seen only once. The chain couples TRBV3-1 to TRBJ2-5; D ambiguous. Germline CDR1 and CDR2: LGHDT and YNNKEL (reference sequence). V lost 4 bases, J lost 7 bases, and 13 bases lay in between. This CDR3 is 13 amino acids long. Written as DNA, the CDR3 is TGTGCCAGCAGCCTTGGGATACCCCGGACCCAGTACTTC. Its protein product is CASSLGIPRTQYF.

This clonotype showed up many times. V gene TRBV10-1 combines with J gene TRBJ1-1; the D gene is possibly TRBD1 (5 bases). Trimming left V 2 bases short and J 4 bases short, with 11 bases between. Per the germline V gene, CDR1 is WNHNN and CDR2 is SYGVQD (reference sequence). The CDR3 covers 14 residues. The CDR3 sequence is CASSEGGARTEAFF. The DNA for the CDR3 is TGCGCCAGCAGTGAGGGAGGGGCCCGCACTGAAGCTTTCTTT.

This clonotype was counted a few times. J is TRBJ2-7 and V is TRBV13, with a weak D call TRBD1 (6 bases). The length of the CDR3 is 14 residues. The germline CDR1 and CDR2 sequences are PRHDT and FYEKMQ (reference sequence). V lost 5 bases, J lost 6 bases, and 17 bases lay in between. CDR3 DNA: TGTGCCAGCAGCCCCGGTCTGGGGGCCGGCGAGCAGTACTTC. Its translation is CASSPGLGAGEQYF.

This clonotype was detected many times. The rearrangement uses TRBV7-3 and TRBJ1-5, with D unresolved. Germline loops: CDR1 SGHTA, CDR2 FQGTGA. Trimming shortened V by 0 bases and J by 2 bases, and 8 bases separated the two germline ends. This CDR3 region has 15 residues. The CDR3 loop reads CASSLTGLGNQPQHF. The CDR3 DNA reads as TGTGCCAGCAGCTTAACGGGGTTGGGCAATCAGCCCCAGCATTTT.

This clonotype was detected many times. The V gene is TRBV7-8, the J gene TRBJ1-2; unclear D gene. The V gene's germline CDR1 is SGHVS and CDR2 FQNEAQ. CDR3 length equals 15 residues. V shed 1 base and J shed 7 bases, with 16 bases lying between them. This chain's CDR3 is CASSLGRTPGSGYTF. The CDR3 DNA sequence: TGTGCCAGCAGCTTAGGCCGGACCCCGGGGTCTGGCTACACCTTC.

The chain combines TRBV13 with TRBJ2-7, with TRBD2 matching over 8 bases. Germline CDR1 is PRHDT and CDR2 is FYEKMQ (reference sequence). The CDR3 loop spans 18 amino acids. The ends lost 1 base at V and 8 bases at J; junction bases unmatched: 19. Here the CDR3 DNA reads TGTGCCAGCAGCTTAGAAGGCGCGGGAGGCCGACTCGGTGTCCAGCAGTACTTC. It codes for CASSLEGAGGRLGVQQYF.

With respect to this clonotype: A read error is possible here, since a much larger clone lies one base away. Without the conserved terminal phenylalanine or tryptophan, this CDR3 likely stems from a read error. This rearrangement joins TRBV27 to TRBJ1-2; no definite D call. Trimming pared 6 bases from V and 8 bases from J, leaving 16 bases between. The CDR3 is 13 residues long. In germline, CDR1 is MNHEY, CDR2 SMNVEV (reference sequence). CDR3 DNA sequence: TGTGCCAGCAGGAGAGATTTTAACGAGGGCTACACCGTC. It encodes CASRRDFNEGYTV.

This clonotype was detected ten times or more. The V and J genes are TRBV28 and TRBJ1-1, with D perhaps matching TRBD1 (6 bases). V was clipped by 6 bases and J by 11 bases, with 13 bases between them. This CDR3 is 11 amino acids long. CDR1 and CDR2 (germline): MDHEN, SYDVKM. CDR3 bases: TGTGCCAGCAGGGTAACAGGGTATGCTTTCTTT. Translating it yields CASRVTGYAFF. Based on the CDR3 plus reference TRBV28 and TRBJ1-1, the full variable domain is DVKVTQSSRYLVKRTGEKVFLECVQDMDHENMFWYRQDPGLGLRLIYFSYDVKMKEKGDIPEGYSVSREKKERFSLILESASTNQTSMYLCASRVTGYAFFGQGTRLTVV.

The genes are TRBV28 and TRBJ2-2; D gene unclear. The germline V gene has CDR1 MDHEN and CDR2 SYDVKM. V was trimmed by 2 bases and J by 6 bases, leaving 16 bases between them. The CDR3 runs to 16 residues. CDR3 amino acids: CASSLTGSFFAGELFF. The CDR3 nucleotides read TGTGCCAGCAGTTTAACTGGTAGCTTTTTTGCCGGGGAGCTGTTTTTT.